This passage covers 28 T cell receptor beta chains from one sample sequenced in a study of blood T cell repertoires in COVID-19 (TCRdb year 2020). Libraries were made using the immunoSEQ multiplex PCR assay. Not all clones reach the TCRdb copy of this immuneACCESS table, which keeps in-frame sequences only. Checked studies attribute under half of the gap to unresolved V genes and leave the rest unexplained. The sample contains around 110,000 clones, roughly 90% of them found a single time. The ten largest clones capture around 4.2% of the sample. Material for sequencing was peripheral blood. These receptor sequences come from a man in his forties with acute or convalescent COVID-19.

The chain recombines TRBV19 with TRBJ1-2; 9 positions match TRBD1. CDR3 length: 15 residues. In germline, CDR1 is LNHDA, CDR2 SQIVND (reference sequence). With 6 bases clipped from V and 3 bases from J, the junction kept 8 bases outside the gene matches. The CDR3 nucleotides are TGTGCCAGTAGAGTTAGCACAGGGGGCGACTATGGCTACACCTTC. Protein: CASRVSTGGDYGYTF.

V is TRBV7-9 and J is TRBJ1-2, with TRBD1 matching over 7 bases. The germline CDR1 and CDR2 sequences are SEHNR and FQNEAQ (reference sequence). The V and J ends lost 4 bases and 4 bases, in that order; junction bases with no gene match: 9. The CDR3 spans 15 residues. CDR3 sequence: CASSSSDRTLYGYTF. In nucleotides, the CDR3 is TGTGCCAGCAGCTCGTCGGACAGGACCCTCTATGGCTACACCTTC.

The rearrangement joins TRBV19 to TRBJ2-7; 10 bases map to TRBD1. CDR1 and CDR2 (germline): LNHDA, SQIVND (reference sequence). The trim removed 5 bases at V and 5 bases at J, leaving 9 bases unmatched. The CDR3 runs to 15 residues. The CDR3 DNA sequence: TGTGCCAGTAGTCTAATGGGACAGGGGAACAACGAGCAGTACTTC. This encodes CASSLMGQGNNEQYF.

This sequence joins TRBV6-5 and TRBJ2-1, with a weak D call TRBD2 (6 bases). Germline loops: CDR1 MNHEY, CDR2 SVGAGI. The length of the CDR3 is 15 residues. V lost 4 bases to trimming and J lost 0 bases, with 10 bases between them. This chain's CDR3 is CASSLAASSYNEQFF. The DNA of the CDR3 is TGTGCCAGCAGTTTAGCGGCTAGCTCCTACAATGAGCAGTTCTTC.

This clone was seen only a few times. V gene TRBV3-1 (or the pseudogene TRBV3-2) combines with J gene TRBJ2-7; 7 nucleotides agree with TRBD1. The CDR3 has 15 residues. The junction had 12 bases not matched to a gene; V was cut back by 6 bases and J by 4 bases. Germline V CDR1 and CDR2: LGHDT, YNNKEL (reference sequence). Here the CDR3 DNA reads TGTGCCAGCAGTTCCCGGGACAGTTGGCCTTACGAGCAGTACTTC. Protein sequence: CASSSRDSWPYEQYF.

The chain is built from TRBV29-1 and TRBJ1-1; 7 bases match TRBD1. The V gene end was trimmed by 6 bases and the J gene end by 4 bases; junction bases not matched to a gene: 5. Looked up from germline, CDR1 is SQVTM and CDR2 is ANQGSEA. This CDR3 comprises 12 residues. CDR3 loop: CSVMGQSTEAFF. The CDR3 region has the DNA TGCAGCGTCATGGGACAGTCCACTGAAGCTTTCTTT.

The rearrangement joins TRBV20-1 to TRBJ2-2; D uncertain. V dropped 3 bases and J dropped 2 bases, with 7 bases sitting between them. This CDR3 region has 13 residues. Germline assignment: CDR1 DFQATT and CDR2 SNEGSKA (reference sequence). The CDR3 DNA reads TGCAGTGCTAGTGCCAGTAACACCGGGGAGCTGTTTTTT. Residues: CSASASNTGELFF.

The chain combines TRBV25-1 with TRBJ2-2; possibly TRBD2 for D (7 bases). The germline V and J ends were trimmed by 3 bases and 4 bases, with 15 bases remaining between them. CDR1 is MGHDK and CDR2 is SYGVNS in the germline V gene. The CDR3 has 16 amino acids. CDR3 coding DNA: TGTGCCAGCAGTGAGAGGGCGGGGGCGGGCACCGGGGAGCTGTTTTTT. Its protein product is CASSERAGAGTGELFF. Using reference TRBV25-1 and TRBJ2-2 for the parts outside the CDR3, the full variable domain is EADIYQTPRYLVIGTGKKITLECSQTMGHDKMYWYQQDPGMELHLIHYSYGVNSTEKGDLSSESTVSRIRTEHFPLTLESARPSHTSQYLCASSERAGAGTGELFFGEGSRLTVL.

The CDR3 spells CASSSGTGEPFGEQFF. The CDR3 DNA follows: TGCGCCAGCAGCTCCGGGACAGGGGAGCCCTTTGGTGAGCAGTTCTTC. The V call is TRBV5-1, the J call TRBJ2-1; TRBD1 matches 10 bases. The length of the CDR3 is 16 residues. Germline V gene lookup returns CDR1 SGHRS and CDR2 YFSETQ. V lost 3 bases, J lost 9 bases, and 12 bases stayed unmatched.

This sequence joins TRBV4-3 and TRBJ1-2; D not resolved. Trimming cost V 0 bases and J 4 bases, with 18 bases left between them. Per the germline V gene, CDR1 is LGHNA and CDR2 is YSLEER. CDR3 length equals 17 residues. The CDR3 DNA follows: TGCGCCAGCAGCCAAGAAAGGCGGGTGCGGGCTATCTATGGCTACACCTTC. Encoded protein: CASSQERRVRAIYGYTF.

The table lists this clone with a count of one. CDR3 sequence: CASSRTYRGETSTDTQYF. CDR3 nucleotides: TGTGCCAGCAGCAGGACATACAGGGGCGAAACTAGCACAGATACGCAGTATTTT. V gene TRBV5-5 combines with J gene TRBJ2-3, with 7 nucleotides matching TRBD1. Trimming cost V 4 bases and J 0 bases; bases outside gene matches: 14. This CDR3 contains 18 residues. Germline CDR1 reads SGHKS; CDR2 reads YYEKEE (reference sequence).

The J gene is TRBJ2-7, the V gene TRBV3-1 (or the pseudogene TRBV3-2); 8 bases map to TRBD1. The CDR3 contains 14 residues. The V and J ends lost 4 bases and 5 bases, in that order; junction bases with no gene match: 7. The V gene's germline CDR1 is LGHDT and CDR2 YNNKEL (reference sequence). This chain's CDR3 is CASSLRTGNHEQYF. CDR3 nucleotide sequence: TGTGCCAGCAGCCTCCGGACAGGGAACCACGAGCAGTACTTC.

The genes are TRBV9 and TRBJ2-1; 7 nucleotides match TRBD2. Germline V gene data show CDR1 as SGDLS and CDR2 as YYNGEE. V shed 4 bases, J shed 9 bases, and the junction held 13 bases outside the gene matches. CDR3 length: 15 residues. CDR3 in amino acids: CASSFGDYPSPEQFF. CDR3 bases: TGTGCCAGCAGCTTCGGGGACTACCCCTCGCCTGAGCAGTTCTTC.

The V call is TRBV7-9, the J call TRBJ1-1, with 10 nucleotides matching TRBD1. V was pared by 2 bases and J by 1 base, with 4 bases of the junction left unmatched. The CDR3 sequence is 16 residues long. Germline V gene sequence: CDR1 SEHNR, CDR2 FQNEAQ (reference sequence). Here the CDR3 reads CASSLTRTGGNTEAFF. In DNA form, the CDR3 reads TGTGCCAGCAGCTTAACCCGGACAGGGGGGAACACTGAAGCTTTCTTT.

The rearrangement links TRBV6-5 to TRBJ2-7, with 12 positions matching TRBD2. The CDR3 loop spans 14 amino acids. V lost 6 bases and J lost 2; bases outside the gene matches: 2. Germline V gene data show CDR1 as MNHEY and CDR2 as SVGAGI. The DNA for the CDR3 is TGTGCCAGCAGCGGGACTAGCGGGCCCTACGAGCAGTACTTC. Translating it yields CASSGTSGPYEQYF.

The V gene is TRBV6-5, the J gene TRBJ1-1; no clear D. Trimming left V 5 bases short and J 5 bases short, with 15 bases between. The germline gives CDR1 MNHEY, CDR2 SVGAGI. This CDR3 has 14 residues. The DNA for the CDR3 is TGTGCCAGCAGTAAGGACTATCTGGGGACTGAAGCTTTCTTT. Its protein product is CASSKDYLGTEAFF.

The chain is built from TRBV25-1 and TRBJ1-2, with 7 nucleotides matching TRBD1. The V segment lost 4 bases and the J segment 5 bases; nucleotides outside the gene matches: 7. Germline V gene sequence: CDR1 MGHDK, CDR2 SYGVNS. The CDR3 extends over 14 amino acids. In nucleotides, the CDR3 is TGTGCCAGCAGTGGCGCCGGGACAGATTATGGCTACACCTTC. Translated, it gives CASSGAGTDYGYTF.

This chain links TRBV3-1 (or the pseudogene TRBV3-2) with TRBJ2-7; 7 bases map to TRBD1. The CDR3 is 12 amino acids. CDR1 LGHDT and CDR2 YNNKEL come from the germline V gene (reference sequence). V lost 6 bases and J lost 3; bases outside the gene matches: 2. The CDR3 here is CASRGDSYEQYF. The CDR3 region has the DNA TGTGCCAGCAGGGGGGACAGCTACGAGCAGTACTTC.

This CDR3 is CASSERTEKNTEAFF. CDR3 DNA sequence: TGTGCCAGCAGTGAGCGGACAGAGAAGAACACTGAAGCTTTCTTT. V gene TRBV6-2 or TRBV6-3 combines with J gene TRBJ1-1; tentative D call: TRBD1 (6 bases). The V end was cut by 5 bases, the J end by 1 base, with 14 bases between. CDR3 length equals 15 residues. The germline CDR1 and CDR2 sequences are MNHEY and SVGEGT.

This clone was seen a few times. CDR3 loop: CASSAGGPASNQPQHF. CDR3 sequence (DNA): TGTGCCAGCAGCGCTGGGGGCCCGGCCAGCAATCAGCCCCAGCATTTT. The chain recombines TRBV7-3 with TRBJ1-5; a weak D match, TRBD1 (6 bases). V gave up 5 bases and J gave up 1 base, with 15 bases separating them. The CDR3 is made up of 16 amino acids. From germline, CDR1 is SGHTA and CDR2 FQGTGA.

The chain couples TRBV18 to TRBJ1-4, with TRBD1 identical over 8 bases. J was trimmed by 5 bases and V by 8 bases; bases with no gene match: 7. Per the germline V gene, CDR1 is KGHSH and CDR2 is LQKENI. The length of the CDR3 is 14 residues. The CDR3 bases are TGTGCCAGCCGGAAGGGACAGGAAAATGAAAAACTGTTTTTT. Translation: CASRKGQENEKLFF. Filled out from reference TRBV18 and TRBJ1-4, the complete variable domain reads NAGVMQNPRHLVRRRGQEARLRCSPMKGHSHVYWYRQLPEEGLKFMVYLQKENIIDESGMPKERFSAEFPKEGPSILRIQQVVRGDSAAYFCASRKGQENEKLFFGSGTQLSVL.

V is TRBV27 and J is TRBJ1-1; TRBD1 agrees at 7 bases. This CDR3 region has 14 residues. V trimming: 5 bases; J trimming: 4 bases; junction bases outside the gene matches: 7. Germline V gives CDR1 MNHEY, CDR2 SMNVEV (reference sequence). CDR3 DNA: TGTGCCAGCAGTCCAGCAGGGGGGTTCACTGAAGCTTTCTTT. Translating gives CASSPAGGFTEAFF.

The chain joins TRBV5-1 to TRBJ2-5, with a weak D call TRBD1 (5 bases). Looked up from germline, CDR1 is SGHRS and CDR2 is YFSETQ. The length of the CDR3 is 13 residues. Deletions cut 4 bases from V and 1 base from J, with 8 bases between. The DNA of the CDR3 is TGCGCCAGCAGCAGGGGTGGCCAAGAGACCCAGTACTTC. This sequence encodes CASSRGGQETQYF. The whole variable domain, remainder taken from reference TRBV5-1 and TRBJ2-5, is KAGVTQTPRYLIKTRGQQVTLSCSPISGHRSVSWYQQTPGQGLQFLFEYFSETQRNKGNFPGRFSGRQFSNSRSEMNVSTLELGDSALYLCASSRGGQETQYFGPGTRLLVL.

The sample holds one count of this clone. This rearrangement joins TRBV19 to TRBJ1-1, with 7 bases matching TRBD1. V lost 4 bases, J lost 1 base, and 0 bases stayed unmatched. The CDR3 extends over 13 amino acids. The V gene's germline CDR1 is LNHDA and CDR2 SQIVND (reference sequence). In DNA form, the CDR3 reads TGTGCCAGTAGTAGGACAGGGAACACTGAAGCTTTCTTT. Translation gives CASSRTGNTEAFF.

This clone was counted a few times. The CDR3 bases are TGTGCCAGCAGTCAAATAGCAGGGTCGTTAAATGAGCAGTTCTTC. Translating gives CASSQIAGSLNEQFF. The chain has TRBV6-5 and TRBJ2-1, with TRBD1 as a possible D gene (5 bases). The V end lost 5 bases, the J end lost 7 bases, and 18 bases lay between the germline ends. Germline values: CDR1 MNHEY, CDR2 SVGAGI. This CDR3 has 15 residues.

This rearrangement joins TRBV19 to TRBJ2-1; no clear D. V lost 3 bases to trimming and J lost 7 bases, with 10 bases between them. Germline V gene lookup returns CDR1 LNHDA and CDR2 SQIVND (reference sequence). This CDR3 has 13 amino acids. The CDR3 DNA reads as TGTGCCAGTAGTATTAATTCGAGGAATGAGCAGTTCTTC. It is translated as CASSINSRNEQFF.

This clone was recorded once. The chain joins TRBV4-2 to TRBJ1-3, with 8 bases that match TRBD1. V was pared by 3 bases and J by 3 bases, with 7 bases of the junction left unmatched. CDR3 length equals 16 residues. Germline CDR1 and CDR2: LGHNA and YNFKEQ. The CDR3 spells CASSHTGTGFGNTIYF. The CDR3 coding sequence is TGTGCCAGCAGCCATACCGGGACAGGCTTTGGAAACACCATATATTTT.

CDR3 DNA: TGTGCCAGCAGCCAAGCCGGACCCGGACAGGGCCAGCAGTTCTTC. Translation: CASSQAGPGQGQQFF. The chain employs TRBV3-1 (or the pseudogene TRBV3-2) and TRBJ2-1; 8 bases agree with TRBD1. The germline CDR1 and CDR2 sequences are LGHDT and YNNKEL (reference sequence). CDR3 length: 15 residues. V lost 1 base and J lost 11; bases outside the gene matches: 10.